This TCR beta chain was found in a study of vaccination effects on CD4 cells after COVID-19. Study findings and constraints: Clones arising from infection and from vaccination showed marked clonal contraction late after vaccination.

The junction had 11 bases not matched to a gene; V was cut back by 5 bases and J by 0 bases. This CDR3 comprises 17 residues. CDR1 and CDR2 from the germline V gene are MNHEY and SMNVEV (reference sequence). Measured with immunoSEQ multiplex PCR; TCRdb has only the in-frame clones, and not every one. The sample has 30,000 to 45,000 clones, roughly 70% seen once. This clone was counted once. The antigen is not known. Antigen-specific CD4+ T cells were first expanded with viral peptide pools by the ViraFEST assay and only then sequenced. Once cultured for under 11 days, the cells underwent separation to obtain CD4+ T cells. Having tested negative for nucleocapsid antibodies, the vaccine recipients showed no prior SARS-CoV-2 infection.

This clonotype originated in a human donor who received a COVID-19 vaccine. Sequences were derived from CD4+ T cells from PBMCs cultured with SARS-CoV-2 spike peptides, sampled before COVID-19 vaccination. The chain links TRBV27 to TRBJ1-1; the match to TRBD1 covers 8 bases. The DNA for the CDR3 is TGTGCCAGCAGTCCAAACTTAGGGACAGGAATGAACACTGAAGCTTTCTTT. Residues: CASSPNLGTGMNTEAFF.